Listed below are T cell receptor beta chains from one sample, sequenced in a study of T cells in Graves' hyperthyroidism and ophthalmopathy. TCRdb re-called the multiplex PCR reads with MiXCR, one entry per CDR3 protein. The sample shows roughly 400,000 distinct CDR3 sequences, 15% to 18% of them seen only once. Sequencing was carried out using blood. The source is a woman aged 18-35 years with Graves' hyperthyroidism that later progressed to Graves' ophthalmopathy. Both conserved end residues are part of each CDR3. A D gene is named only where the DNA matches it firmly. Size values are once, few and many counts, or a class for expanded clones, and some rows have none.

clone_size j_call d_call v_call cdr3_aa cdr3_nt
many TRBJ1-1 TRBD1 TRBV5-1 CASSTDRGNTEAFF TGCGCCAGCAGCACGGACAGGGGGAACACTGAAGCTTTCTTT
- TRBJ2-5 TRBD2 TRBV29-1 CSASGLPRAGLFRETRYF TGCAGCGCCTCGGGACTCCCACGCGCGGGACTATTCCGAGAGACCCGGTACTTC
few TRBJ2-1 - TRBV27 CASSSSGGHTWGQFF TGTGCCAGCAGTTCTTCCGGCGGCCACACCTGGGGCCAGTTCTTC
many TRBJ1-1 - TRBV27 CASISDRFNTEAFF TGTGCCAGCATCTCCGACAGGTTTAACACTGAAGCTTTCTTT
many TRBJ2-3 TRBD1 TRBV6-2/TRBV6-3 CASSYEGQGVDTDTQYF TGTGCCAGCAGTTACGAGGGACAGGGGGTAGATACAGATACGCAGTATTTT
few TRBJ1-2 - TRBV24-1 CATSDKDRGLPHGYTF TGTGCCACCAGTGATAAAGATCGGGGGTTACCCCACGGCTACACCTTC
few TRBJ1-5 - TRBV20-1 CSAGASGLAQHF TGCAGTGCGGGAGCATCAGGGTTGGCCCAGCATTTT
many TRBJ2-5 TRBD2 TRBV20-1 CSATRWGTSGRDQETQYF TGCAGTGCTACCCGCTGGGGGACTAGCGGGAGGGATCAAGAGACCCAGTACTTC
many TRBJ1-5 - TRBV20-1 CSARASYRYYNQPQHF TGCAGTGCTAGAGCGTCTTACAGGTACTACAATCAGCCCCAGCATTTT
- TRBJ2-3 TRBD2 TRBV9 CASSPPGLGFTDTQYF TGTGCCAGCAGCCCGCCCGGACTAGGGTTCACAGATACGCAGTATTTT
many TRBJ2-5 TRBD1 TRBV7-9 CASSAGTGLYF TGTGCCAGCAGCGCCGGGACAGGGCTCTACTTC
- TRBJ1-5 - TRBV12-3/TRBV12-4 CASSFSEVANQPQHF TGTGCCAGCAGTTTTAGTGAGGTGGCGAATCAGCCCCAGCATTTT
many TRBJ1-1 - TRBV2 CASSDVMNTEAFF TGTGCCAGCTCTGACGTCATGAACACTGAAGCTTTCTTT
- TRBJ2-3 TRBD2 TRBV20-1 CSASGTSGTPDTQYF TGCAGTGCATCGGGGACTAGCGGGACCCCAGATACGCAGTATTTT
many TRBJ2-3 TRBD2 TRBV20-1 CSARPGLAGSTDTQYF TGCAGTGCTAGGCCGGGACTAGCGGGAAGCACAGATACGCAGTATTTT
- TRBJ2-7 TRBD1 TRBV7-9 CASSTGGRRSGEQYF TGTGCCAGCAGCACAGGGGGCAGACGTTCTGGCGAGCAGTACTTC
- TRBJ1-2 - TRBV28 CASNGGLNNYGYTF TGTGCCAGCAATGGGGGGCTAAATAACTATGGCTACACCTTC
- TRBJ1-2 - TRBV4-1 CASSQEGNPNYGYTF TGCGCCAGCAGCCAAGAAGGCAATCCTAACTATGGCTACACCTTC
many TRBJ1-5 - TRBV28 CASTRKSRSNQPQHF TGTGCCAGCACCCGTAAGTCCCGCAGCAATCAGCCCCAGCATTTT
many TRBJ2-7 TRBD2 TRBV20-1 CSARGSGSSYEQYF TGCAGTGCTAGAGGAAGCGGGAGCTCCTACGAGCAGTACTTC
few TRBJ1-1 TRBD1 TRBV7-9 CASSSTTGGHTEAFF TGTGCCAGCAGCTCGACTACAGGGGGCCACACTGAAGCTTTCTTT
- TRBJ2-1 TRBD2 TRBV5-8 CASSLGASGSGSYNEQFF TGTGCCAGCAGCTTGGGGGCTAGCGGGAGTGGTTCCTACAATGAGCAGTTCTTC
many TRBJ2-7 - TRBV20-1 CSARDGGGAAHEQYF TGCAGTGCTAGAGATGGTGGGGGAGCGGCCCACGAGCAGTACTTC
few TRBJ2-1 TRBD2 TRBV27 CASSVGTSGGSSYNEQSF TGTGCCAGCAGTGTCGGGACTAGCGGGGGGAGCTCCTACAATGAGCAGTCCTTC
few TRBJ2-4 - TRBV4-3 CASSQDSRASRGGENIQYF TGCGCCAGCAGCCAAGATAGCCGGGCCTCGAGGGGAGGCGAAAACATTCAGTACTTC
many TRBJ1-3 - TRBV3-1 CASSQDVGRNTIYF TGTGCCAGCAGCCAAGATGTTGGGCGAAACACCATATATTTT
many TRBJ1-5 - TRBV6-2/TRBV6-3 CASSSRWNLDGTPLGVNQPQHF TGTGCCAGCAGTTCACGTTGGAACCTAGACGGGACACCTCTGGGGGTCAATCAGCCCCAGCATTTT
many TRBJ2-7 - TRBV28 CASSPVHRDTDEQYF TGTGCCAGCAGCCCCGTCCACAGGGATACCGACGAGCAGTACTTC
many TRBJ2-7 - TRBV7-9 CASSLYLLDGSSSYEQYF TGTGCCAGCAGCTTATATCTGCTTGACGGGAGTAGCTCCTACGAGCAGTACTTC
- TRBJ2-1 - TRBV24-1 CATSDFPEDEQFF TGTGCCACCAGTGATTTTCCGGAGGATGAGCAGTTCTTC
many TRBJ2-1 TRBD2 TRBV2 CASRPEAGVANEQFF TGTGCCAGCCGACCCGAAGCGGGAGTTGCCAATGAGCAGTTCTTC
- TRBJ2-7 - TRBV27 CASSPQAPQGFEQYF TGTGCCAGCAGTCCCCAAGCTCCCCAGGGTTTTGAGCAGTACTTC
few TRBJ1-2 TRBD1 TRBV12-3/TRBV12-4 CASRGPTGAGYGYTF TGTGCCAGCAGGGGGCCGACAGGGGCCGGGTATGGCTACACCTTC
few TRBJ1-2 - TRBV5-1 CASSLFQGTNYGYTF TGCGCCAGCAGCTTGTTTCAGGGCACTAACTATGGCTACACCTTC
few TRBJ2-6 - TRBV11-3 CASSPGGGSSGANVLTF TGTGCCAGCAGCCCCGGCGGGGGCAGCTCTGGGGCCAACGTCCTGACTTTC
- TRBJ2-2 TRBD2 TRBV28 CASSLGLAGASSGELFF TGTGCCAGCAGTTTAGGCCTAGCGGGGGCTAGCTCCGGGGAGCTGTTTTTT
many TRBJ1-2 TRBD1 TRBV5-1 CASSLGPFGTGNWYGYTF TGCGCCAGCAGCTTGGGCCCCTTCGGGACAGGGAATTGGTATGGCTACACCTTC
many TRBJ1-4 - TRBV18 CASSGGNEKLFF TGTGCCAGCTCAGGAGGTAATGAAAAACTGTTTTTT
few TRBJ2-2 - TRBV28 CASSPSATTGELFF TGTGCCAGCAGTCCATCAGCGACCACCGGGGAGCTGTTTTTT
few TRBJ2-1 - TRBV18 CASSPGLRGFLGSDEQFF TGTGCCAGCTCACCGGGCCTTAGAGGGTTTTTGGGTAGCGATGAGCAGTTCTTC
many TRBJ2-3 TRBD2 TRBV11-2 CASSSGGWTQYF TGTGCCAGCAGCTCGGGGGGGTGGACGCAGTATTTT
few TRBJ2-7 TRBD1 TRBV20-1 CSARGRTGGPYEQYF TGCAGTGCTAGAGGAAGGACAGGAGGTCCCTACGAGCAGTACTTC
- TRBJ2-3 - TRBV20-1 CSAPGPPGETDTQYF TGCAGTGCCCCGGGCCCCCCAGGGGAAACAGATACGCAGTATTTT
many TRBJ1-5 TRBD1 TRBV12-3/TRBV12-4 CASSPRQGYNQPQHF TGTGCCAGCAGTCCCCGACAGGGGTACAATCAGCCCCAGCATTTT
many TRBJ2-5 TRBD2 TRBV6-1 CASSEVDGLAGQQETQYF TGTGCCAGCAGTGAAGTTGACGGATTAGCGGGCCAACAAGAGACCCAGTACTTC